This T cell receptor (beta chain) derives from a study of blood T cell repertoires in COVID-19. Overall study: From the United States, Italy and Spain came samples of acute and convalescent COVID-19. PBMCs, B-cell-depleted T cells, or T cells were the source of the cDNA or gDNA that made up the material.

V was shortened by 0 bases and J by 7 bases, with 13 bases between the two germline ends. Germline CDR1 and CDR2: SGHRS and YFSETQ. This CDR3 spans 15 amino acids. In the source study's methods: The authors estimated nucleated cell counts from reference gene primer amplification. TCRdb keeps only in-frame clones here, not all; method: immunoSEQ multiplex PCR. V and J calls plus clone size are reproduced from that table; the DNA served to infer D and trimming. Of under 250,000 clones in the sample, 80% are singletons; the top ten hold more than 10%. This TCR was recovered from a human donor in a cohort sampled during active COVID-19. The sequencing sample was made of peripheral blood. The chain recombines TRBV5-1 with TRBJ1-4; D is perhaps TRBD1 (6 bases). Written as DNA, the CDR3 is TGCGCCAGCAGCTTGGCACAGGGCAGAGTTGAAAAACTGTTTTTT. It specifies CASSLAQGRVEKLFF.